What follows describes a single TCR beta chain. With 0 bases removed from V and 4 bases from J, the gap between germline ends came to 8 bases. The CDR3 has 14 amino acids. From germline, CDR1 is MGHRA and CDR2 YSYEKL. This entry is derived from a study of shared T cell receptors in the human thymus. Here immunoSEQ multiplex PCR was the method, and the copy in TCRdb shows in-frame clones only, minus some. The profile shows some 720,000 clones, over 75% of them singletons. These data also featured in a second study, about human thymus T cells. Turning to that study: Those donating were healthy Finnish infants in corrective surgery for congenital heart defects. Resections removed during corrective heart surgery provided the thymus tissue used.

The TCR comes from a boy younger than two with a congenital heart defect. V and J are TRBV4-1 and TRBJ2-3, with D perhaps TRBD2 (5 bases). The sequenced sample consisted of thymocytes. CDR3 nucleotide sequence: TGCGCCAGCAGCCAAGACGGGGAAGCAGATACGCAGTATTTT. Translating it yields CASSQDGEADTQYF.